This note documents a single TCR beta chain sequence. The antigen remains unidentified. This specimen comes from a study of cytomegalovirus exposure and HLA in healthy donors. CDR1 is SGHNT, CDR2 YENEEA, per germline. The CDR3 is 16 amino acids. Trimming removed 2 bases at V and 1 base at J, with 11 bases between. The PCR was carried out with 60 Vbeta primers and 13 Jbeta primers. TCRdb keeps only in-frame clones here, not all; method: immunoSEQ multiplex PCR. The table shows some 98,000 clones, with about three quarters occurring only once. Overall study results and limits: Analyzed later, association rates of TCRs varied across HLA loci, with DRB1 most and HLA-C fewest.

The sequencing sample was made of PBMCs. V and J are TRBV11-3 and TRBJ2-2, with D perhaps matching TRBD2 (5 bases). The receptor comes from a human donor in good health. The CDR3 DNA reads TGTGCCAGCAGCTTACGAGGGCAAATGAACACCGGGGAGCTGTTTTTT. Residues: CASSLRGQMNTGELFF.